One and the same sample provided the 27 T cell receptor beta chains below, sequenced in a study of Graves' ophthalmopathy and Graves' hyperthyroidism. Amplification of TCR beta CDR3 regions used RNA transcripts. Scientists carried out first-round RT-PCR using HTBI primers and then a second-round multiplex PCR. In TCRdb, the multiplex PCR reads were re-called with MiXCR into one record per CDR3 protein. The sample shows about 380,000 distinct CDR3 sequences, 15% of them seen only once. The sample consisted of peripheral blood. These receptors came from a woman between 18 and 29 years old with stable Graves' hyperthyroidism.

This clonotype appeared many times. The J gene is TRBJ2-2, the V gene TRBV11-2; D is ambiguous. Trimming shortened V by 7 bases and J by 5 bases, and 17 bases separated the two germline ends. The CDR3 has 15 residues. Germline V CDR1 and CDR2: SGHAT, FQNNGV. The CDR3 DNA reads TGTGCCAGCACGCAACGGGCTAGTCAAACCGGGGAGCTGTTTTTT. Its protein is CASTQRASQTGELFF.

Many counts were recorded for this clonotype. The chain couples TRBV19 to TRBJ1-1, with D possibly being TRBD1 (5 bases). Per germline, CDR1 LNHDA and CDR2 SQIVND (reference sequence). V was cut by 8 bases and J by 3 bases, with 16 bases left in between. CDR3 length: 14 residues. CDR3 in DNA: TGTGCCAGTGGAACCGGGACCCCCGACACTGAAGCTTTCTTT. Encoded protein: CASGTGTPDTEAFF. The whole variable domain, remainder taken from reference TRBV19 and TRBJ1-1, is DGGITQSPKYLFRKEGQNVTLSCEQNLNHDAMYWYRQDPGQGLRLIYYSQIVNDFQKGDIAEGYSVSREKKESFPLTVTSAQKNPTAFYLCASGTGTPDTEAFFGQGTRLTVV.

In this sample, this clonotype turned up many times. The chain recombines TRBV4-2 with TRBJ2-5, with 12 bases lining up with TRBD1. Per germline, CDR1 LGHNA and CDR2 YNFKEQ. The V segment lost 4 bases and the J segment 5 bases; nucleotides outside the gene matches: 8. The CDR3 has 16 residues. The CDR3 region is CASSLLGQGARETQYF. CDR3 sequence (DNA): TGTGCCAGCAGCCTACTGGGACAGGGGGCGCGGGAGACCCAGTACTTC.

This clonotype was recorded many times. The chain employs TRBV19 and TRBJ1-1; no clear D gene. Trimming took 3 bases from V and 10 from J, leaving 18 bases between them. CDR3 size: 14 residues. Per germline, CDR1 LNHDA and CDR2 SQIVND (reference sequence). The CDR3 coding sequence is TGTGCCAGTAGTATGAGCCTGTTCGGACCGGGAGCTTTCTTT. It translates to CASSMSLFGPGAFF.

This clonotype was detected ten times or more. The V gene is TRBV19, the J gene TRBJ1-1; 8 bases agree with TRBD1. The CDR3 has 16 residues. Germline loops: CDR1 LNHDA, CDR2 SQIVND (reference sequence). V shed 6 bases and J 0 bases; nucleotides not matched to a gene: 9. CDR3 DNA sequence: TGTGCCAGTAGAGGACAGGGTGGACCCGTGAACACTGAAGCTTTCTTT. Protein product: CASRGQGGPVNTEAFF.

This clonotype was counted many times. The chain combines TRBV6-2 or TRBV6-3 with TRBJ2-7, with D possibly matching TRBD1 (6 bases). Germline V gene data show CDR1 as MNHEY and CDR2 as SVGEGT. V lost 5 bases and J 3 bases, leaving 14 bases between the germline ends. The CDR3 is 14 amino acids. DNA for the CDR3: TGTGCCAGCAGTCCCAAGGACAGTATCTACGAGCAGTACTTC. This codes for CASSPKDSIYEQYF.

The chain couples TRBV12-3 or TRBV12-4 to TRBJ1-5; TRBD1 agrees at 8 bases. With 2 bases clipped from V and 3 bases from J, the junction kept 6 bases outside the gene matches. The CDR3 spans 16 residues. Here the CDR3 reads CASSLRRQGNNQPQHF. CDR3 nucleotide sequence: TGTGCCAGCAGTTTAAGACGACAGGGGAACAATCAGCCCCAGCATTTT.

Concerning this clonotype itself: One base away lies a much larger clone, so this may be a sequencing read error. The J gene is TRBJ2-5, the V gene TRBV2; D unclear. Germline CDR1 and CDR2: SNHLY and FYNNEI. This CDR3 is 13 amino acids long. The CDR3 here is CASRSVFQETQDF. The CDR3 nucleotides read TGTGCCAGCAGATCGGTCTTCCAAGAGACCCAGGACTTC.

This clonotype was seen repeatedly, ten times or more. This chain uses TRBV2 with TRBJ2-2; no clear D. Looked up from germline, CDR1 is SNHLY and CDR2 is FYNNEI. Trimming removed 3 bases from V and 6 bases from J, with 8 bases in between. CDR3 length: 13 amino acids. The CDR3 DNA reads TGTGCCAGCAGTGATTCGACGGCCGGGGAGCTGTTTTTT. This sequence encodes CASSDSTAGELFF.

This clonotype has at least ten counts. The genes are TRBV11-1 and TRBJ2-6, with no clear D. The V gene lost 2 bases and the J gene lost 0 bases, with 14 bases spanning the gap. This CDR3 is built from 18 residues. Germline V lookup: CDR1 SGHAT, CDR2 FQDESV (reference sequence). The CDR3, as DNA: TGTGCCAGCAGCTTACGTCCCAGCTACAGCTCTGGGGCCAACGTCCTGACTTTC. Amino acid sequence: CASSLRPSYSSGANVLTF.

The sample holds many counts of this clonotype. The chain employs TRBV7-2 and TRBJ2-2, with D uncertain. Germline V gene sequence: CDR1 SGHTA, CDR2 FQGNSA. This CDR3 region has 11 residues. The V end was cut by 10 bases, the J end by 4 bases, with 7 bases between. CDR3 DNA: TGTGCCACCGGTTCCACCGGGGAGCTGTTTTTT. It codes for CATGSTGELFF.

This clonotype came up many times. This chain links TRBV27 with TRBJ2-5; 9 bases map to TRBD2. The ends lost 5 bases at V and 5 bases at J; junction bases unmatched: 3. The CDR3 is made up of 13 amino acids. Germline values: CDR1 MNHEY, CDR2 SMNVEV (reference sequence). The CDR3 loop is CASSLGLAETQYF. CDR3 nucleotide sequence: TGTGCCAGCAGTCTTGGACTAGCGGAGACCCAGTACTTC.

The V and J genes are TRBV6-5 and TRBJ1-3; D might be TRBD1 (6 bases). Germline V gene sequence: CDR1 MNHEY, CDR2 SVGAGI. The V end was cut by 2 bases, the J end by 0 bases, with 11 bases between. This CDR3 has 16 residues. CDR3 nucleotide sequence: TGTGCCAGCAGTTACCCAGGACAGAGCTCTGGAAACACCATATATTTT. Translated, it gives CASSYPGQSSGNTIYF.

This clonotype was seen repeatedly, ten times or more. The J gene is TRBJ2-7, the V gene TRBV12-3 or TRBV12-4; D may correspond to TRBD1 or TRBD2 (5 bases each). V was clipped by 4 bases and J by 6 bases, with 7 bases between them. The length of the CDR3 is 11 residues. As DNA, the CDR3 is TGTGCCAGCAGTTGGGGGATCGAGCAGTACTTC. As protein: CASSWGIEQYF.

V gene TRBV12-3 or TRBV12-4 combines with J gene TRBJ1-2, with TRBD1 identical over 9 bases. There are 14 residues in the CDR3. The J segment lost 6 bases and the V segment lost 6 bases, leaving 8 bases of the junction unmatched. The CDR3 DNA is TGTGCCAGCAGCCTGTTGGGACAGGGAAATGGCTACACCTTC. Translated: CASSLLGQGNGYTF.

This sequence joins TRBV6-1 and TRBJ1-2, with a possible D match to TRBD1 (5 bases). The CDR3 runs to 14 residues. V lost 2 bases to trimming and J lost 3 bases, with 10 bases between them. Per the germline V gene, CDR1 is MNHNS and CDR2 is SASEGT. CDR3 bases: TGTGCCAGCAGTGAATGGGGGGGGGACTATGGCTACACCTTC. Its translation is CASSEWGGDYGYTF.

This clonotype was seen only a few times. With a much larger clone just one base away, this may be a read error. The rearrangement uses TRBV12-3 or TRBV12-4 and TRBJ1-3; 7 positions agree with TRBD1. The V and J ends lost 3 bases and 3 bases, in that order; junction bases with no gene match: 8. The CDR3 is 16 amino acids. The chain's CDR3 is CASSFPPGGYGNTIYF. Written as DNA, the CDR3 is TGTGCCAGCAGTTTCCCTCCAGGGGGTTATGGAAACACCATATATTTT.

This clonotype was observed a handful of times. V gene TRBV20-1 combines with J gene TRBJ2-7, with D uncertain. In germline, CDR1 is DFQATT, CDR2 SNEGSKA (reference sequence). Trimming took 5 bases from V and 7 from J, leaving 15 bases between them. There are 12 residues in the CDR3. The CDR3 region has the DNA TGCAGTGCTGCACAGTATGACACGGAGCAGTACTTC. It specifies CSAAQYDTEQYF.

This clonotype was detected many times. The chain joins TRBV6-1 to TRBJ2-5; D gene unclear. The CDR3 runs 14 residues. Germline V lookup: CDR1 MNHNS, CDR2 SASEGT. V was trimmed by 2 bases and J by 4 bases, leaving 11 bases between them. The CDR3 sequence is CASSELGLGETQYF. CDR3 nucleotides: TGTGCCAGCAGTGAACTTGGTCTCGGAGAGACCCAGTACTTC.

This rearrangement joins TRBV12-3 or TRBV12-4 to TRBJ1-1; D is possibly TRBD1 (5 bases). Trimming cost V 6 bases and J 1 base, with 15 bases left between them. This CDR3 has 15 amino acids. The DNA for the CDR3 is TGTGCCAGCAGCCCAGCGGACGGGACGAACACTGAAGCTTTCTTT. Translation: CASSPADGTNTEAFF.

This clonotype appeared many times. The V and J genes are TRBV25-1 and TRBJ2-5; TRBD2 matches 11 bases. The germline V gene has CDR1 MGHDK and CDR2 SYGVNS. This CDR3 region has 17 residues. Trimming removed 2 bases from V and 4 bases from J; junction bases left unmatched: 9. CDR3 region: CASSEMVAGGARETQYF. CDR3 nucleotide sequence: TGTGCCAGCAGTGAAATGGTAGCGGGGGGGGCTCGAGAGACCCAGTACTTC.

This clonotype was detected ten times or more. This CDR3 reads CASTRGGRSTEAFF. CDR3 in DNA: TGTGCCAGCACCCGGGGGGGAAGGAGCACTGAAGCTTTCTTT. The chain recombines TRBV6-2 or TRBV6-3 with TRBJ1-1; D is possibly TRBD1 (5 bases). The V end lost 7 bases, the J end lost 4 bases, and 16 bases lay between the germline ends. The CDR3 length is 14 residues. The V gene's germline CDR1 is MNHEY and CDR2 SVGEGT.

The chain couples TRBV12-3 or TRBV12-4 to TRBJ2-3; D is unclear. The length of the CDR3 is 14 residues. The ends were cut back, 5 bases at V and 0 bases at J, with 9 bases in the middle. The CDR3 spells CASSRAFSTDTQYF. The CDR3 DNA sequence: TGTGCCAGCAGTCGGGCTTTTAGCACAGATACGCAGTATTTT.

Note on this clonotype: One junction end does not reproduce the germline sequence, and a read error may be involved. The chain employs TRBV11-1 and TRBJ1-1, with TRBD1 as a possible D gene (5 bases). Per germline, CDR1 SGHAT and CDR2 FQDESV (reference sequence). This CDR3 spans 16 amino acids. CDR3 nucleotides: TGTGTCAGCTGCCGGGGAGCAGGGTTCATGAACACTGAAGCTTTCTTT. It specifies CVSCRGAGFMNTEAFF.

This chain joins TRBV3-1 and TRBJ1-6, with 7 bases matching TRBD1. The CDR3 consists of 14 residues. With 4 bases clipped from V and 8 bases from J, the junction kept 5 bases outside the gene matches. Germline V CDR1 and CDR2: LGHDT, YNNKEL (reference sequence). Here the CDR3 reads CASSRPGQYSPLHF. The CDR3 nucleotides are TGTGCCAGCAGCCGCCCGGGACAGTATTCACCCCTCCACTTT.

There are many counts of this clonotype. This sequence joins TRBV12-3 or TRBV12-4 and TRBJ2-7, with D unclear. The CDR3 has 13 residues. V lost 0 bases to trimming and J lost 7 bases, with 10 bases between them. The CDR3 nucleotides read TGTGCCAGCAGTTTAGCGCCGTCGAGGGAGCAGTACTTC. This encodes CASSLAPSREQYF.

This clonotype has ten or more counts. V usage is TRBV7-8 and J usage is TRBJ1-1, with D tentatively TRBD1 (5 bases). CDR1 and CDR2 (germline): SGHVS, FQNEAQ. V gave up 0 bases and J gave up 3 bases, with 17 bases separating them. The CDR3 spans 17 residues. The CDR3 spells CASSLARNEGRDTEAFF. The CDR3 nucleotides read TGTGCCAGCAGCTTAGCGCGAAATGAGGGGCGCGACACTGAAGCTTTCTTT.